Listed below are T cell receptor beta chains from one sample, sequenced in a study of PD-1 blockade in classical Hodgkin lymphoma. The data were produced by immunoSEQ multiplex PCR, yet TCRdb's version contains in-frame clones alone and is incomplete. There are around 32,000 clones in the sample; about 87% occur only once, and more than 1% lies in the top ten. Sequences were obtained from CD4+ T cells from blood. These receptors came from a human donor with classical Hodgkin lymphoma. Each CDR3 is given with its conserved first and last residue. A D gene is named only where the DNA matches it firmly. Only some rows state a clone size, as once, few, many or a class for expanded clones.

d_gene	j_gene	abundance	v_gene	CDR3nt	CDR3aa
.	TRBJ2-5	.	TRBV2	TGTGCCAGCAGCGGTCTCGAGACCCAGTACTTC	CASSGLETQYF
TRBD2	TRBJ2-7	.	TRBV7-2	TGTGCCAGCAGCCTTACTAGCGGACCCTACGAGCAGTACTTC	CASSLTSGPYEQYF
.	TRBJ2-3	.	TRBV19	TGTGCCAGTAGTCCGGCCCGGGGACTTTTGAGCACAGATACGCAGTATTTT	CASSPARGLLSTDTQYF
.	TRBJ2-5	.	TRBV9	TGTGCCAGCAGCGTAGGACAGCAGTCTCAAGAGACCCAGTACTTC	CASSVGQQSQETQYF
.	TRBJ1-4	.	TRBV7-2	TGTGCCAGCAGCTTAGGGGGGAGGGTTGAAAAACTGTTTTTT	CASSLGGRVEKLFF
.	TRBJ2-1	.	TRBV21-1	TGTGCCAGCAGCATACCGGGACTAGCGGGAGCCAAGGACAACAATGAGCAGTTCTTC	CASSIPGLAGAKDNNEQFF
TRBD1	TRBJ2-5	.	TRBV7-3	TGTGCCAGCAGCTTACCCCGACAGGGGGCGGAGAAGGAGACCCAGTACTTC	CASSLPRQGAEKETQYF
.	TRBJ2-7	.	TRBV2	TGTGCCAGCAGTGACCCAGGGGGGAGTACCTACGAGCAGTACTTC	CASSDPGGSTYEQYF
.	TRBJ1-5	.	TRBV28	TGTGCCAGCAGCCGCGCGGGAGGCCAGCATTTT	CASSRAGGQHF
.	TRBJ2-5	.	TRBV9	TGTGCCAGCAGCTCACGTAGGGGCAGGCAAGAGACCCAGTACTTC	CASSSRRGRQETQYF
TRBD2	TRBJ2-1	once	TRBV7-9	TGTGCCAGCCCCCTAGCCGGGACTAGCGTAGCCAATGAGCAGTTCTTC	CASPLAGTSVANEQFF
.	TRBJ1-2	.	TRBV5-1	TGCGCCAGCAGCTTGGACACCCCTAACTATGGCTACACCTTC	CASSLDTPNYGYTF
TRBD1	TRBJ1-2	.	TRBV10-2	TGCGCCAGCAGATGGGACAGGGCTTCGGAGGGCTACACCTTC	CASRWDRASEGYTF
.	TRBJ1-2	once	TRBV4-2	TGTGCCAGCAGCCAAGATCAGTCGACAGGCCGGGCTGGCTACACCTTC	CASSQDQSTGRAGYTF
.	TRBJ2-2	once	TRBV10-3	TGTGCCATCGGGTCAGCTGGGACTACCGGGGAGCTGTTTTTT	CAIGSAGTTGELFF
.	TRBJ2-3	.	TRBV5-4	TGTGCCAGCAGCTTGACGGCGGGTCGAGCCACTAGCACAGATACGCAGTATTTT	CASSLTAGRATSTDTQYF
.	TRBJ1-2	.	TRBV27	TGTGCCAGCAGTTTGAGGGGTTATGGCTACACCTTC	CASSLRGYGYTF
.	TRBJ2-7	few	TRBV2	TGTGCCAGCAGTGAATGGTGGGGGCCGGGCGAGCAGTACTTC	CASSEWWGPGEQYF
.	TRBJ1-6	once	TRBV5-1	TGCGCCAGCAGCTTGAGAGGGGGGAATAATTCACCCCTCCACTTT	CASSLRGGNNSPLHF
.	TRBJ2-1	once	TRBV29-1	TGCAGCGTCCAGAACAATGAGCAGTTCTTC	CSVQNNEQFF